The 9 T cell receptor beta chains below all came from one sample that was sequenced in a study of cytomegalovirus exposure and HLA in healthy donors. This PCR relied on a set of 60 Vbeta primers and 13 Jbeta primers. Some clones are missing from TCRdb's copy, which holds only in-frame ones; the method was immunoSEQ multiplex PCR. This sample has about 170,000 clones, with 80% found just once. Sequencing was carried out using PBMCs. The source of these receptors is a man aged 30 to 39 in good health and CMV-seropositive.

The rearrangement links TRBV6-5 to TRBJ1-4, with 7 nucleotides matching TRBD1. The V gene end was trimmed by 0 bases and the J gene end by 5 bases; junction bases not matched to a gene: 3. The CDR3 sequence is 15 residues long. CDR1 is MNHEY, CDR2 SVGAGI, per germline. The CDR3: CASSYSTGTNEKLFF. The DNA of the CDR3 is TGTGCCAGCAGTTACTCGACAGGGACGAATGAAAAACTGTTTTTT.

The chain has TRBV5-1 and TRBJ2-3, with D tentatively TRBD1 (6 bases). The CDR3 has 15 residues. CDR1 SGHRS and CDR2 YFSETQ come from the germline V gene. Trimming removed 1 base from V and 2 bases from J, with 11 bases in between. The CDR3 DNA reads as TGCGCCAGCAGCTTGTCACAGGGTAACACAGATACGCAGTATTTT. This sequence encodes CASSLSQGNTDTQYF.

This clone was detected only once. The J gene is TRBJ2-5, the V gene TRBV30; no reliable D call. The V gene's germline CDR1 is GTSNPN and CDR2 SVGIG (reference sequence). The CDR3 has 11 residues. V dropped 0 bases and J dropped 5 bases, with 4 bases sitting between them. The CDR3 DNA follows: TGTGCCTGGAGTGTTCTGGAGACCCAGTACTTC. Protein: CAWSVLETQYF.

CDR3 in amino acids: CASSYGDQETQYF. The DNA for the CDR3 is TGTGCCAGCAGTTACGGGGACCAAGAGACCCAGTACTTC. J is TRBJ2-5 and V is TRBV27, with D maybe TRBD2 (5 bases). CDR3 length equals 13 residues. Germline values: CDR1 MNHEY, CDR2 SMNVEV (reference sequence). Deletions cut 4 bases from V and 0 bases from J, with 6 bases between.

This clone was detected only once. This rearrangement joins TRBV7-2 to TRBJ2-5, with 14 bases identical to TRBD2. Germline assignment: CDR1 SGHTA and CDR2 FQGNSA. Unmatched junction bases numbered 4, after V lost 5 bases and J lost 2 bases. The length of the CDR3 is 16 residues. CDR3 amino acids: CASSTGLAGGQETQYF. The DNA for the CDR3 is TGTGCCAGCAGCACCGGACTAGCGGGGGGACAAGAGACCCAGTACTTC.

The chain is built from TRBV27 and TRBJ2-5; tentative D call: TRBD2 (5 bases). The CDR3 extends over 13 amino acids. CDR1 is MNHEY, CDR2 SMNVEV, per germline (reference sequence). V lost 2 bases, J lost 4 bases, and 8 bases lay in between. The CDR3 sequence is CASSLGEGETQYF. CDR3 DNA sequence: TGTGCCAGCAGTTTAGGCGAGGGAGAGACCCAGTACTTC.

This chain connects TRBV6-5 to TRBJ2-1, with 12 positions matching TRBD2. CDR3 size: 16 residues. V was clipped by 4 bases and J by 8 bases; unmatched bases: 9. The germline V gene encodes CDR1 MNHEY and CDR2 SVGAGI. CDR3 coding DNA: TGTGCCAGCAGTTCTCCCCGGACTAGCGGGAAGTATGAGCAGTTCTTC. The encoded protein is CASSSPRTSGKYEQFF.

DNA for the CDR3: TGCGCCAGCAGCCAGGGCCTCGAGGGGGAATTATTGAGCCTCCACTTT. Residues: CASSQGLEGELLSLHF. The chain has TRBV4-1 and TRBJ1-6; weak D call: TRBD1 (6 bases). V lost 3 bases and J lost 15, with 24 bases in between. Per the germline V gene, CDR1 is MGHRA and CDR2 is YSYEKL. This CDR3 is 16 amino acids long.

CDR3 coding DNA: TGTGCCAGCAGTTCGGTAGCGGGGCGCACAGATACGCAGTATTTT. Translated, it gives CASSSVAGRTDTQYF. This chain connects TRBV6-5 to TRBJ2-3, with 8 nucleotides matching TRBD2. Germline assignment: CDR1 MNHEY and CDR2 SVGAGI. The CDR3 runs to 15 residues. V shed 4 bases, J shed 1 base, and the junction held 4 bases outside the gene matches.